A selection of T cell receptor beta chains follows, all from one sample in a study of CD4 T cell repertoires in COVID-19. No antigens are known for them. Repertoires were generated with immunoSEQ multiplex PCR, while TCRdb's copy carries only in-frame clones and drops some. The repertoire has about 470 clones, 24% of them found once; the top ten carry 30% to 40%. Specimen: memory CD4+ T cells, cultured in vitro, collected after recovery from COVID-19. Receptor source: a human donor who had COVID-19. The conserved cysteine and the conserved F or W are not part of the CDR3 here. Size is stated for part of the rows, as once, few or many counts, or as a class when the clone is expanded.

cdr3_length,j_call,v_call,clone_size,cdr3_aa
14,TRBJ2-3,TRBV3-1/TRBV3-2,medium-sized,ASSLPGLAVLDTQY
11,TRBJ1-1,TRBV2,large,ASSGYMNTEAF
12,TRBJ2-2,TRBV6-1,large,ASREGLVTGELF
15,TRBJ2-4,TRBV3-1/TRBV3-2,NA,ASSVLLPICKKNIQY
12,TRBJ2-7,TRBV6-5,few,ASTEPPLSNEQY
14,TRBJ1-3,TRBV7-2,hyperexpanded,ASSDPGGTSGNTIY
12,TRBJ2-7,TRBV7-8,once,ASSQRTSGYEQY
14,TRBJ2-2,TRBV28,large,ASSLIGGLGTGELF
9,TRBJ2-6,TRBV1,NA,TSSRANVLT
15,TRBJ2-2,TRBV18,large,ASSPNLLAGNTGELF
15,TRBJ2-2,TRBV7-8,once,ASRGLAGATNTGELF
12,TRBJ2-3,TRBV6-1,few,ASTKTRSTDTQY
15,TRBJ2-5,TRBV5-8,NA,ASSLSNPSGGQETQY
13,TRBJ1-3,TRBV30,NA,AWSVRGSLGNTIY
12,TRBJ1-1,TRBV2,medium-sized,ASSDAGMNTEAF
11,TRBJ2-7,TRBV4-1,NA,ASSRGGVLEQY
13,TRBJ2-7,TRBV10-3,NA,AITRGLAGFYEQY
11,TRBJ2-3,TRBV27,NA,ASTSRSRDTQY
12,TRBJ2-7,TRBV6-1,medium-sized,ASNRASTGDEQY
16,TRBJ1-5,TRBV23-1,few,ASGRKGQAKYSNQPQH
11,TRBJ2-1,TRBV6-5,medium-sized,ASSPERGNEQF
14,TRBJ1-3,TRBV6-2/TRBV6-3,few,ASSPPGQLSGNTIY
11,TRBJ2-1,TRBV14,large,ASSQVRNNEQF